This T cell receptor (beta chain) was sequenced in a study of T cell responses to AZD1222 COVID-19 vaccine. Using immunoSEQ multiplex PCR, the repertoire was profiled, and TCRdb retains in-frame clones only, with some absent. The data show 130,000 or so clones, 90% seen once. This clone occurred once. Its specificity is not known. There are 14 residues in the CDR3. Germline values: CDR1 MDHEN, CDR2 SYDVKM. Germline trimming cut 8 bases from V and 7 bases from J; bases unmatched to any gene: 2. Findings and limits, study-wide: Clonal diversity was possibly underestimated; the donors were predominantly white British and more often female.

The receptor was isolated from an adult in good health. Sequences were derived from peripheral blood, sampled on day 0 of AZD1222 vaccination. The rearrangement uses TRBV28 and TRBJ2-2; 15 bases line up with TRBD2. The CDR3 DNA follows: TGTGCCAGCCGGACTAGCGGGAGGGGCGGGGAGCTGTTTTTT. Encoded protein: CASRTSGRGGELFF. Together with reference TRBV28 and TRBJ2-2, the CDR3 gives the full variable domain: DVKVTQSSRYLVKRTGEKVFLECVQDMDHENMFWYRQDPGLGLRLIYFSYDVKMKEKGDIPEGYSVSREKKERFSLILESASTNQTSMYLCASRTSGRGGELFFGEGSRLTVL.